The present T cell receptor beta chain was sequenced within a study of CD8 T cells in ankylosing spondylitis. There are 12 residues in the CDR3. Germline values: CDR1 SNHLY, CDR2 FYNNEI. Between the trimmed V and J ends, which lost 6 bases and 7 bases, there was a span of 13 bases. For this clonotype: The target antigen is unknown.

Study results and limitations: Among TCR beta sequences, a motif of eight or nine highly homologous variants appeared characteristic of ankylosing spondylitis blood.

Molecular-barcoded quantitative 5'-RACE produced these TCR beta libraries. MiXCR, run by TCRdb on the 5' RACE reads, gives a single entry per CDR3 protein. The sample has hundreds of thousands of distinct CDR3 sequences, approximately 20% seen once. The source is a male donor with ankylosing spondylitis. Source material: blood, either unsorted or a sorted T cell fraction (not recorded which). The chain has TRBV2 and TRBJ2-7; no reliable D call. CDR3 amino acids: CASRGELREQYF. For the CDR3, the DNA is TGTGCCAGCAGAGGTGAGCTACGGGAGCAGTACTTC.